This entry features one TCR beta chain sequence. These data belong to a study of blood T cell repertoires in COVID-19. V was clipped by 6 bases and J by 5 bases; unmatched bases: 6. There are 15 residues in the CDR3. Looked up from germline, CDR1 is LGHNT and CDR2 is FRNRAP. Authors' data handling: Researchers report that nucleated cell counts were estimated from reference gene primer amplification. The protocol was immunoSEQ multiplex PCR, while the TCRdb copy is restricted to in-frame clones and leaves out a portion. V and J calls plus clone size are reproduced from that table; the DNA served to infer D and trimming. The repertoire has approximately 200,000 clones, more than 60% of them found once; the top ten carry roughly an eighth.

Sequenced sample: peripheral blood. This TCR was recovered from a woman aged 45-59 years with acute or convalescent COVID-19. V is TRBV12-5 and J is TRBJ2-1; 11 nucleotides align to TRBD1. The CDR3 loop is CASGRGQGADNEQFF. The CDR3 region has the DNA TGTGCTAGTGGCCGCGGACAGGGGGCCGACAATGAGCAGTTCTTC.